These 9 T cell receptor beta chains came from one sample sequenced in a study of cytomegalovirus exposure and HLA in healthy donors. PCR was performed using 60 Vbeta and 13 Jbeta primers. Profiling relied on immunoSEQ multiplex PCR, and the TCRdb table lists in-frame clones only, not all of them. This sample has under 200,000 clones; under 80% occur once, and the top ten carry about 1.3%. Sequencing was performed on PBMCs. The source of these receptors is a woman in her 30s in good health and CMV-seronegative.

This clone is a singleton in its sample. Written as DNA, the CDR3 is TGTGCCAGCAGCCGAACGGGGCAGCCCCAGCATTTT. Its protein product is CASSRTGQPQHF. The chain has TRBV14 and TRBJ1-5, with D unresolved. Trimming took off 4 bases at V and 7 bases at J, with 8 bases between the two ends. CDR1 is SGHDN and CDR2 is FVKESK in the germline V gene. The length of the CDR3 is 12 residues.

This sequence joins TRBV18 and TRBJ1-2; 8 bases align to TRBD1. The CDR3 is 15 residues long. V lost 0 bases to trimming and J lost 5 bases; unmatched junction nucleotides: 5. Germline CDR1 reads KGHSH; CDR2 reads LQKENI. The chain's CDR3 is CASSPPGQGSYGYTF. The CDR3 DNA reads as TGTGCCAGCTCACCACCCGGACAGGGATCGTATGGCTACACCTTC.

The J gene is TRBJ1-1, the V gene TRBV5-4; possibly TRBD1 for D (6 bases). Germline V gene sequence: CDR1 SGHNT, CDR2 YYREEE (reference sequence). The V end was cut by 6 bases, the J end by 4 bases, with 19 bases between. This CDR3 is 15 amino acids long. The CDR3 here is CASTHQQGRGTEAFF. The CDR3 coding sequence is TGTGCCAGCACACACCAACAGGGTAGGGGCACTGAAGCTTTCTTT.

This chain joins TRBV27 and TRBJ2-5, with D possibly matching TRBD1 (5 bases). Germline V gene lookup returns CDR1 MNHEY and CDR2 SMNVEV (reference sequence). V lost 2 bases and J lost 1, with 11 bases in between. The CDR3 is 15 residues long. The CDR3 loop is CASSLGVRGQETQYF. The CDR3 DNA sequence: TGTGCCAGCAGTTTAGGCGTTAGGGGCCAAGAGACCCAGTACTTC.

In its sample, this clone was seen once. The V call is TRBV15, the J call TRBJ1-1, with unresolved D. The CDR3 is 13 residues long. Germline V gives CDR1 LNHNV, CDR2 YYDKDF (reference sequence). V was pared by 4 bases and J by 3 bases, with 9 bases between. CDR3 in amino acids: CATSILPDTEAFF. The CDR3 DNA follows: TGTGCCACCAGCATCCTTCCAGACACTGAAGCTTTCTTT.

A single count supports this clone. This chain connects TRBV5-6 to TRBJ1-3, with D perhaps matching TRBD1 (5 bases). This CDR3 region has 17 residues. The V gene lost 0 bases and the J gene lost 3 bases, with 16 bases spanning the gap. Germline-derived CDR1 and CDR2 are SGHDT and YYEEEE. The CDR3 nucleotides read TGTGCCAGCAGCTTGGTCGCTTCAGGGTCTGGTGGAAACACCATATATTTT. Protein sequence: CASSLVASGSGGNTIYF. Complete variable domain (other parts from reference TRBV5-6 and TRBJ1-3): DAGVTQSPTHLIKTRGQQVTLRCSPKSGHDTVSWYQQALGQGPQFIFQYYEEEERQRGNFPDRFSGHQFPNYSSELNVNALLLGDSALYLCASSLVASGSGGNTIYFGEGSWLTVV.

The CDR3 DNA sequence: TGTGCCAGTAGTTCCTGGACAGGAAACATTCAGTACTTC. Its translation: CASSSWTGNIQYF. The chain combines TRBV19 with TRBJ2-4, with 7 bases lining up with TRBD1. The CDR3 length is 13 residues. CDR1 is LNHDA and CDR2 is SQIVND in the germline V gene (reference sequence). Trimming took 5 bases from V and 6 from J; bases not matched to a gene: 4.

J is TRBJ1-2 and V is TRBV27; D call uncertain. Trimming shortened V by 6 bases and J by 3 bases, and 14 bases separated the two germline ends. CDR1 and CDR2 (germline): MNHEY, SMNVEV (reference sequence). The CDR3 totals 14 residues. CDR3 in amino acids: CASRDLADYYGYTF. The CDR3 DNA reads TGTGCCAGCAGAGATCTGGCGGACTACTATGGCTACACCTTC.

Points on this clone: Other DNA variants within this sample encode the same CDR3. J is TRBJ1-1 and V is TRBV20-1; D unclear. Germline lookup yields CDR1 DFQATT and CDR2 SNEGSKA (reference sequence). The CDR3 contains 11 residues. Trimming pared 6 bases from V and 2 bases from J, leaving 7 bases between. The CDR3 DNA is TGCAGTGCGGGGAGAAACACTGAAGCTTTCTTT. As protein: CSAGRNTEAFF.